The rows below give T cell receptor beta chains drawn from one sample of a study of human T cells and chemical hapten exposure. TCRdb re-called the RACE reads with MiXCR, one entry per CDR3 protein. The sample lists some 79,000 distinct CDR3 sequences, roughly 7.1% occurring once. This sample comprised whole blood, obtained in connection with sensitization to the hapten diphenylcyclopropenone (DPC). These TCRs come from a woman under 40 with alopecia areata. Some clones in this sample may be carry-over from other donors' samples. Both conserved end residues are part of each CDR3. D genes are given only for firm matches. Size tells how often a clone was seen (once, few, many) or the class of an expanded clone, and some rows leave it out.

d_call: -
j_call: TRBJ1-6
v_call: TRBV6-5
clone_size: many
cdr3_nt: TGTGCCAGCAGTTACTTCCGGGGATTAACGAATTCACCCCTCCACTTT
cdr3_aa: CASSYFRGLTNSPLHF

d_call: -
j_call: TRBJ1-6
v_call: TRBV5-1
clone_size: -
cdr3_nt: TGCGCCAGCAGCTTCCTATCCGGTGAGACTACACCCCTCCACTTT
cdr3_aa: CASSFLSGETTPLHF

d_call: -
j_call: TRBJ1-1
v_call: TRBV20-1
clone_size: many
cdr3_nt: TGCAGTGTCCCGTGGGGGAGGACGCCTGAAGCTTTCTTT
cdr3_aa: CSVPWGRTPEAFF

d_call: -
j_call: TRBJ1-1
v_call: TRBV6-2/TRBV6-3
clone_size: many
cdr3_nt: TGTGCCAGCAGGGAAGGGACTCCGAGGACTGAAGCTTTCTTT
cdr3_aa: CASREGTPRTEAFF

d_call: TRBD2
j_call: TRBJ2-5
v_call: TRBV12-3/TRBV12-4
clone_size: many
cdr3_nt: TGTGCCAGCAGTTGGACTAGCGGGGGTACGCAGACCCAGTACTTC
cdr3_aa: CASSWTSGGTQTQYF

d_call: -
j_call: TRBJ1-5
v_call: TRBV7-8
clone_size: -
cdr3_nt: TGTGCCAGCAGCACATGGGGATATAGCAATCAGCCCCAGCATTTT
cdr3_aa: CASSTWGYSNQPQHF

d_call: TRBD1
j_call: TRBJ1-2
v_call: TRBV20-1
clone_size: many
cdr3_nt: TGCAGTGCTAGTGTAGGGGGCGGGCTGGCGGGCTACACCTTC
cdr3_aa: CSASVGGGLAGYTF

d_call: -
j_call: TRBJ2-3
v_call: TRBV5-1
clone_size: many
cdr3_nt: TGCGCCAGCAGCTTTGGGGCTAGCACAGATACGCAGTATTTT
cdr3_aa: CASSFGASTDTQYF

d_call: TRBD1
j_call: TRBJ1-4
v_call: TRBV11-1
clone_size: many
cdr3_nt: TGTGCCAGCGCGGGACAGGGGAGTGAAAAACTGTTTTTT
cdr3_aa: CASAGQGSEKLFF

d_call: -
j_call: TRBJ1-2
v_call: TRBV27
clone_size: -
cdr3_nt: TGTGCCAGCAGTTTAATGGGTTCTTATGGCTACACCTTC
cdr3_aa: CASSLMGSYGYTF

d_call: -
j_call: TRBJ1-1
v_call: TRBV20-1
clone_size: many
cdr3_nt: TGCAGTGCTAAGGGTTACACTGAAGCTTTCTTT
cdr3_aa: CSAKGYTEAFF

d_call: -
j_call: TRBJ1-5
v_call: TRBV3-1
clone_size: many
cdr3_nt: TGTGCCAGCAGCCAAGACGGGGTAGGTCAGCCCCAGCATTTT
cdr3_aa: CASSQDGVGQPQHF

d_call: TRBD2
j_call: TRBJ2-4
v_call: TRBV2
clone_size: many
cdr3_nt: TGTGCCAGCAGTGAAGTGACTAGCGTCGACGCCAAAAACATTCAGTACTTC
cdr3_aa: CASSEVTSVDAKNIQYF

d_call: -
j_call: TRBJ1-1
v_call: TRBV30
clone_size: many
cdr3_nt: TGTGCCTGGCAGGCATCTAGGTACACTGAAGCTTTCTTT
cdr3_aa: CAWQASRYTEAFF

d_call: -
j_call: TRBJ1-2
v_call: TRBV12-3/TRBV12-4
clone_size: few
cdr3_nt: TGTGCCAGCAGTTTGGACCCTACAGATTTAGCTAACTATGGCTACACCTTC
cdr3_aa: CASSLDPTDLANYGYTF

d_call: -
j_call: TRBJ1-2
v_call: TRBV12-3/TRBV12-4
clone_size: few
cdr3_nt: TGTGCCAGCAGTTTCGGAGAAACAGGGTTCTACACCTTC
cdr3_aa: CASSFGETGFYTF

d_call: -
j_call: TRBJ2-2
v_call: TRBV27
clone_size: -
cdr3_nt: TGTGCCAGCACCCCAGGGCAGGGCCGCGCCGGGGAGCTGTTTTTT
cdr3_aa: CASTPGQGRAGELFF

d_call: -
j_call: TRBJ1-1
v_call: TRBV19
clone_size: many
cdr3_nt: TGTGCCAGTAGTATTCAACAGGATCTTACCACCTCTGAAGCTTTCTTT
cdr3_aa: CASSIQQDLTTSEAFF

d_call: -
j_call: TRBJ2-5
v_call: TRBV5-1
clone_size: -
cdr3_nt: TGCGCCAGCACAAGGGGAGGAGAGACCCAGTACTTC
cdr3_aa: CASTRGGETQYF

d_call: TRBD1
j_call: TRBJ1-2
v_call: TRBV12-5
clone_size: many
cdr3_nt: TGTGCTAGTGGTTTGGCCGGACAGGCCCGAGATGGCTACACCTTC
cdr3_aa: CASGLAGQARDGYTF

d_call: TRBD1
j_call: TRBJ1-1
v_call: TRBV5-1
clone_size: many
cdr3_nt: TGCGCCAGCAGCTTGGAAGGGACAGGGAGGGGGACTGAAGCTTTCTTT
cdr3_aa: CASSLEGTGRGTEAFF

d_call: -
j_call: TRBJ2-1
v_call: TRBV20-1
clone_size: many
cdr3_nt: TGCAGTGCGAAGGGGGGCTACAATGAGCAGTTCTTC
cdr3_aa: CSAKGGYNEQFF

d_call: TRBD1
j_call: TRBJ1-4
v_call: TRBV6-6
clone_size: -
cdr3_nt: TGTGCCAGCAGGGGGACAGGGATTGAAAAACTGTTTTTT
cdr3_aa: CASRGTGIEKLFF

d_call: -
j_call: TRBJ2-7
v_call: TRBV12-3/TRBV12-4
clone_size: many
cdr3_nt: TGTGCCAGCAGTTTCACCCCCGGTTCCAGGGGGGACGAGCAGTACTTC
cdr3_aa: CASSFTPGSRGDEQYF

d_call: -
j_call: TRBJ2-7
v_call: TRBV7-9
clone_size: few
cdr3_nt: TGTGCCAGCAGCCAGAACGAATTCTACGAGCAGTACTTC
cdr3_aa: CASSQNEFYEQYF

d_call: TRBD1
j_call: TRBJ1-2
v_call: TRBV6-1
clone_size: many
cdr3_nt: TGTGCCAGCAGGACTCCGCCGGGACAGGGGAGGGGGAACTATGGCTACACCTTC
cdr3_aa: CASRTPPGQGRGNYGYTF

d_call: -
j_call: TRBJ1-3
v_call: TRBV5-4
clone_size: -
cdr3_nt: TGTGCCAGCAGAACGGACTTCAGCTCTGGAAACACCATATATTTT
cdr3_aa: CASRTDFSSGNTIYF